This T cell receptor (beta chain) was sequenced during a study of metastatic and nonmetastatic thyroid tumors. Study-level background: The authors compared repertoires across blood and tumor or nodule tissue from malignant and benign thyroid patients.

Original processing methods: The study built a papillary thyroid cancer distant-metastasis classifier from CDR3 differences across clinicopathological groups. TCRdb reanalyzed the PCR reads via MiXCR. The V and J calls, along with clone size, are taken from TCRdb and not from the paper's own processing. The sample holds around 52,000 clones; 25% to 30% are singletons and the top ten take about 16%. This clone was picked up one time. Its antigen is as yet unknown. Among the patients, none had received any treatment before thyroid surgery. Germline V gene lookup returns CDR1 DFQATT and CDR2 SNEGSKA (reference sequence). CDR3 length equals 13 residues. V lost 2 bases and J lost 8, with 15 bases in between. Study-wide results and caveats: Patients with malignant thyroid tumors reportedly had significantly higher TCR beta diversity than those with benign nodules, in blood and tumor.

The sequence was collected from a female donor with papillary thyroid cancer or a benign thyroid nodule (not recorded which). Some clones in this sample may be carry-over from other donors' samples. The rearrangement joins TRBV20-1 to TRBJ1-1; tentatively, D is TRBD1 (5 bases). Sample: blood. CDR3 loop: CSARLGRDLEAFF. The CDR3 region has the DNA TGCAGTGCTAGACTGGGCAGGGACCTGGAAGCTTTCTTT.